This T cell receptor beta chain emerged from a study of cytomegalovirus exposure and HLA in healthy donors. Study information: Within an early data release were tens of millions of unique TCRs drawn from HLA-typed donors. Whole-study findings and limits: Analyzed later, association rates of TCRs varied across HLA loci, with DRB1 most and HLA-C fewest. The classifier was said to identify cytomegalovirus status with high specificity and sensitivity. A later analysis linked roughly 17,000 TCR beta sequences to HLA alleles at 0.05 false discovery rate.

The PCR made use of 60 Vbeta and 13 Jbeta primers. Profiled with immunoSEQ multiplex PCR; TCRdb holds only in-frame clones, not every one. The data contain roughly 110,000 clones, roughly 73% of them seen just once; the ten biggest clones take up over 2%. CDR3 length: 15 amino acids. V was cut by 4 bases and J by 2 bases, with 15 bases left in between. The germline CDR1 and CDR2 sequences are SEHNR and FQNEAQ (reference sequence). This clone was observed a few times. Its antigen remains unidentified. The sample was PBMCs. The chain employs TRBV7-9 and TRBJ2-7; maybe TRBD1 (6 bases). This TCR was recovered from a man between 35 and 55 years old in good health and CMV-seronegative. In DNA form, the CDR3 reads TGTGCCAGCAGCTCCTCCAGGCAGGGGCCCTACGAGCAGTACTTC. As protein: CASSSSRQGPYEQYF. The full variable domain, with the rest looked up from reference TRBV7-9 and TRBJ2-7, is DTGVSQNPRHKITKRGQNVTFRCDPISEHNRLYWYRQTLGQGPEFLTYFQNEAQLEKSRLLSDRFSAERPKGSFSTLEIQRTEQGDSAMYLCASSSSRQGPYEQYFGPGTRLTVT.